These 26 T cell receptor beta chains were sequenced from one sample in a study of T-cell memory formation after mild COVID-19. TCRdb re-analysed the 5' RACE reads in MiXCR, keeping a single row per CDR3 protein. This table has roughly 400,000 distinct CDR3 sequences, about 15% appearing once. The sample consisted of PBMCs or a T cell subset sorted from them (not recorded which). These receptor sequences come from a man aged 18-30 years who had mild COVID-19 (a few samples of this study predate the infection). Cell type and time point are not known.

At least ten counts were recorded for this clonotype. The chain uses TRBV9 and TRBJ2-1; D tentatively fits TRBD1 or TRBD2 (6 bases each). The germline V gene encodes CDR1 SGDLS and CDR2 YYNGEE. V lost 0 bases, J lost 4 bases, and 8 bases lay in between. The length of the CDR3 is 14 residues. As DNA, the CDR3 is TGTGCCAGCAGCGTAGCGGGGGCTTACAATGAGCAGTTCTTC. Its protein product is CASSVAGAYNEQFF.

V gene TRBV11-2 combines with J gene TRBJ2-3; D may be TRBD2 (6 bases). Trimming cost V 3 bases and J 1 base, with 11 bases left between them. The CDR3 runs to 15 residues. From germline, CDR1 is SGHAT and CDR2 FQNNGV. The CDR3 DNA reads as TGTGCCAGCAGCTTTAGCGGTTGGGGCACAGATACGCAGTATTTT. Translated, it gives CASSFSGWGTDTQYF.

This chain joins TRBV15 and TRBJ1-1; D might be TRBD1 (5 bases). The V end lost 5 bases, the J end lost 11 bases, and 15 bases lay between the germline ends. CDR1 LNHNV and CDR2 YYDKDF come from the germline V gene (reference sequence). This CDR3 spans 12 amino acids. DNA for the CDR3: TGTGCCACCAGCTGGGGGAAGGATGCGGCTTTCTTT. As protein: CATSWGKDAAFF.

This clonotype was observed a handful of times. The chain combines TRBV7-3 with TRBJ1-2, with D unclear. V lost 5 bases to trimming and J lost 8 bases, with 15 bases between them. The CDR3 spans 13 residues. The germline V gene encodes CDR1 SGHTA and CDR2 FQGTGA. The CDR3 region is CASSQGWGSGYTF. The CDR3 DNA reads as TGTGCCAGCAGCCAAGGGTGGGGAAGCGGCTACACCTTC.

This chain joins TRBV9 and TRBJ2-3; 8 bases are a match to TRBD2. Germline CDR1 SGDLS, CDR2 YYNGEE. The J segment lost 0 bases and the V segment lost 3 bases, leaving 6 bases of the junction unmatched. This CDR3 spans 16 amino acids. Here the CDR3 reads CASSGVAGRSTDTQYF. The CDR3 region has the DNA TGTGCCAGCAGCGGGGTAGCGGGGCGAAGCACAGATACGCAGTATTTT.

The chain has TRBV23-1 and TRBJ2-7; perhaps TRBD1 as D (6 bases). TRBV23-1 is an open reading frame whose function is uncertain. Trimming took 6 bases from V and 4 from J, leaving 16 bases between them. CDR3 length: 14 residues. The CDR3 coding sequence is TGCGCCAGCAGCCCCCGTAGGACAGCATACGAGCAGTACGTC. Amino acids: CASSPRRTAYEQYV.

The J gene is TRBJ2-3, the V gene TRBV5-1; D possibly corresponds to TRBD2 (5 bases). V was clipped by 5 bases and J by 0 bases, with 7 bases between them. Per the germline V gene, CDR1 is SGHRS and CDR2 is YFSETQ. CDR3 size: 13 residues. Written as DNA, the CDR3 is TGCGCCAGCAGAGCGGAAAGCACAGATACGCAGTATTTT. This encodes CASRAESTDTQYF.

This clonotype was observed at least ten times. The genes are TRBV12-3 or TRBV12-4 and TRBJ2-7; D remains ambiguous. The CDR3 covers 11 residues. The V gene lost 6 bases and the J gene lost 3 bases, with 6 bases spanning the gap. CDR3 protein: CASSHRYEQYF. CDR3 bases: TGTGCCAGCAGCCACCGCTACGAGCAGTACTTC.

Many counts were recorded for this clonotype. The rearrangement links TRBV7-8 to TRBJ1-5; D unresolved. Germline V gene data show CDR1 as SGHVS and CDR2 as FQNEAQ. V shed 0 bases and J shed 0 bases, with 6 bases lying between them. The CDR3 is made up of 15 amino acids. CDR3 in amino acids: CASSLAGYSNQPQHF. CDR3 coding DNA: TGTGCCAGCAGCTTAGCGGGTTATAGCAATCAGCCCCAGCATTTT.

The rearrangement joins TRBV29-1 to TRBJ1-4; TRBD1 aligns across 7 bases. The V gene's germline CDR1 is SQVTM and CDR2 ANQGSEA. The CDR3 loop spans 13 amino acids. V gave up 6 bases and J gave up 8 bases; unmatched junction bases: 9. This CDR3 reads CSVWTGAREKLFF. As DNA, the CDR3 is TGCAGCGTATGGACAGGCGCACGAGAAAAACTGTTTTTT.

This clonotype was seen only a few times. The CDR3 is CASRTGTGSSYEQYF. The CDR3 nucleotides read TGTGCCAGCAGAACCGGGACAGGGAGCTCCTACGAGCAGTACTTC. The J gene is TRBJ2-7, the V gene TRBV2; 9 bases match TRBD1. With V trimmed by 6 bases and J by 0 bases, 6 bases remained unmatched. This CDR3 spans 15 amino acids. Germline V lookup: CDR1 SNHLY, CDR2 FYNNEI.

The V and J genes are TRBV4-1 and TRBJ2-1; D uncertain. This CDR3 region has 13 residues. The ends were cut back, 2 bases at V and 7 bases at J, with 9 bases in the middle. Germline V gene sequence: CDR1 MGHRA, CDR2 YSYEKL. The CDR3 is CASSQSAANEQFF. The DNA for the CDR3 is TGCGCCAGCAGCCAATCAGCCGCGAATGAGCAGTTCTTC.

This clonotype showed up just a few times. V and J are TRBV28 and TRBJ1-2; TRBD1 agrees at 7 bases. Unmatched junction bases numbered 5, after V lost 3 bases and J lost 7 bases. The CDR3 spans 13 residues. Germline loops: CDR1 MDHEN, CDR2 SYDVKM. Written as DNA, the CDR3 is TGTGCCAGCAGTTTCGACAGGGAAATTGGCTACACCTTC. It codes for CASSFDREIGYTF.

This clonotype was counted between two and nine times. V usage is TRBV12-3 or TRBV12-4 and J usage is TRBJ2-4; D is unresolved. This CDR3 is 11 amino acids long. The germline V and J ends were trimmed by 3 bases and 15 bases, with 12 bases remaining between them. In DNA, the CDR3 is TGTGCCAGCAGTTTGGGCCGAACACTGTACTTC. Translated: CASSLGRTLYF.

The chain joins TRBV9 to TRBJ2-2; the D is unclear. CDR1 and CDR2 (germline): SGDLS, YYNGEE. With 4 bases removed from V and 4 bases from J, the gap between germline ends came to 5 bases. The CDR3 has 12 residues. CDR3 residues: CASSKFTGELFF. The CDR3 DNA reads TGTGCCAGCAGCAAATTCACCGGGGAGCTGTTTTTT.

This clonotype was observed a few times. This chain joins TRBV10-3 and TRBJ1-3, with TRBD1 matching 8 bases. CDR3 size: 16 residues. The ends lost 5 bases at V and 0 bases at J; junction bases unmatched: 6. Looked up from germline, CDR1 is ENHRY and CDR2 is SYGVKD. DNA of the CDR3: TGTGCCATCAGTCACGAGCAGGGGGCCTCTGGAAACACCATATATTTT. This encodes CAISHEQGASGNTIYF.

The chain has TRBV7-3 and TRBJ2-5; D is undetermined. CDR3 size: 13 residues. Germline CDR1 SGHTA, CDR2 FQGTGA. Trimming left V 5 bases short and J 2 bases short, with 9 bases between. The chain's CDR3 is CASSADPQETQYF. The DNA of the CDR3 is TGTGCCAGCAGCGCAGATCCACAAGAGACCCAGTACTTC.

This clonotype has just a few counts. The CDR3: CASSQVGSTGELFF. The CDR3 bases are TGCGCCAGCAGCCAAGTGGGGAGCACCGGGGAGCTGTTTTTT. V and J are TRBV4-3 and TRBJ2-2, with D perhaps TRBD2 (5 bases). The germline gives CDR1 LGHNA, CDR2 YSLEER. V lost 1 base and J lost 4, with 7 bases in between. The CDR3 runs 14 residues.

This clonotype was recorded a few times. The V call is TRBV7-9, the J call TRBJ2-3; D is possibly TRBD1 or TRBD2 (5 bases each). The CDR3 totals 16 residues. The germline V gene encodes CDR1 SEHNR and CDR2 FQNEAQ (reference sequence). Trimming removed 3 bases at V and 4 bases at J, with 17 bases between. The CDR3 DNA sequence: TGTGCCAGCAGCTTTTTGCCGGGGCCGCTACCAGATACGCAGTATTTT. Translation gives CASSFLPGPLPDTQYF.

CDR3 residues: CAISGGRAGDQETQYF. DNA for the CDR3: TGTGCCATCAGTGGGGGTAGAGCGGGGGACCAAGAGACCCAGTACTTC. The chain is built from TRBV10-3 and TRBJ2-5; TRBD2 matches 8 bases. The J segment lost 0 bases and the V segment lost 4 bases, leaving 7 bases of the junction unmatched. Germline V CDR1 and CDR2: ENHRY, SYGVKD. The CDR3 runs to 16 residues.

This clonotype was counted a few times. The chain is built from TRBV7-2 and TRBJ1-2; D is undetermined. The CDR3 spans 14 residues. The ends were cut back, 4 bases at V and 7 bases at J, with 16 bases in the middle. The germline gives CDR1 SGHTA, CDR2 FQGNSA. The CDR3 loop is CASSSEPRVGGYTF. The CDR3 DNA reads TGTGCCAGCAGCTCTGAACCCCGGGTGGGTGGCTACACCTTC.

This clonotype came up a few times. This chain uses TRBV18 with TRBJ2-5; D unclear. The CDR3 loop spans 13 amino acids. V was cut by 3 bases and J by 5 bases, with 10 bases left in between. CDR1 is KGHSH and CDR2 is LQKENI in the germline V gene. CDR3 residues: CASSPEQIETQYF. CDR3 coding DNA: TGTGCCAGCTCACCGGAGCAGATTGAGACCCAGTACTTC. The whole variable domain, filled in from reference TRBV18 and TRBJ2-5, reads NAGVMQNPRHLVRRRGQEARLRCSPMKGHSHVYWYRQLPEEGLKFMVYLQKENIIDESGMPKERFSAEFPKEGPSILRIQQVVRGDSAAYFCASSPEQIETQYFGPGTRLLVL.

This clonotype was seen only a few times. The rearrangement joins TRBV10-3 to TRBJ1-5; 8 nucleotides match TRBD1. V shed 4 bases and J 6 bases; nucleotides not matched to a gene: 2. The CDR3 runs 13 residues. Germline V gene lookup returns CDR1 ENHRY and CDR2 SYGVKD. CDR3 nucleotide sequence: TGTGCCATCAGTGGCGACAGGGGTCAGCCCCAGCATTTT. Residues: CAISGDRGQPQHF.

CDR3 residues: CASSLGGGAGEQYV. CDR3 sequence (DNA): TGTGCCAGCAGCTTGGGAGGGGGGGCTGGCGAGCAGTACGTC. The V and J genes are TRBV5-8 and TRBJ2-7, with a tentative D call TRBD2 (7 bases). Trimming pared 0 bases from V and 6 bases from J, leaving 13 bases between. The CDR3 consists of 14 residues. CDR1 and CDR2 from the germline V gene are SGHTS and YDEGEE.

The chain combines TRBV20-1 with TRBJ2-2; D possibly corresponds to TRBD1 (6 bases). This CDR3 spans 16 amino acids. V lost 0 bases and J 2 bases, leaving 13 bases between the germline ends. Per the germline V gene, CDR1 is DFQATT and CDR2 is SNEGSKA (reference sequence). This chain's CDR3 is CSARDLAGANTGELFF. The CDR3 nucleotides are TGCAGTGCTAGAGATCTAGCAGGGGCAAACACCGGGGAGCTGTTTTTT.

This clonotype was detected ten times or more. This chain uses TRBV5-1 with TRBJ2-3, with TRBD2 matching over 8 bases. Germline V gene sequence: CDR1 SGHRS, CDR2 YFSETQ. V gave up 0 bases and J gave up 6 bases; unmatched junction bases: 12. The CDR3 is 17 residues long. CDR3 amino acids: CASSLALSGGREDTQYF. The CDR3 coding sequence is TGCGCCAGCAGCTTGGCCCTCTCGGGGGGGCGGGAGGATACGCAGTATTTT. Full variable domain (rest looked up from reference TRBV5-1 and TRBJ2-3): KAGVTQTPRYLIKTRGQQVTLSCSPISGHRSVSWYQQTPGQGLQFLFEYFSETQRNKGNFPGRFSGRQFSNSRSEMNVSTLELGDSALYLCASSLALSGGREDTQYFGPGTRLTVL.